This paragraph reports one T cell receptor beta chain. No antigen is known for it. The data derive from a study of CD8 T cells in Susac syndrome. Broader study findings: The study admitted that it had a relatively small number of individuals in its TCR sequencing and HLA analysis.

The RNA input was roughly 0.45 to 1 ug, and it was reverse transcribed with random hexamers. The method of amplification for TCR beta CDR3 was immunoSEQ multiplex PCR, covering 54 Vbeta and 13 Jbeta. TCRdb ran MiXCR on the immunoSEQ multiplex PCR reads and lists one entry per CDR3 protein. Of around 280,000 distinct CDR3 sequences listed, 70% to 90% are singletons. Blood CD8+ and CD4+ T cells underwent high-throughput TCR beta sequencing. TEMRA cells were enriched by FACS, while CD8+ and CD4+ T cells were obtained through a negative isolation that was performed magnetically. With 10 bases clipped from V and 4 bases from J, the junction kept 11 bases outside the gene matches. This CDR3 contains 15 residues. CDR1 and CDR2 (germline): MNHNS, SASEGT.

The sequence derives from a human donor with multiple sclerosis. This rearrangement joins TRBV6-1 to TRBJ2-1; 9 nucleotides align to TRBD2. The sample comprised CD8+ T cells from PBMCs. CDR3 DNA: TGTGCCACCGATTTTCCTAGCGGGGTATACAATGAGCAGTTCTTC. It specifies CATDFPSGVYNEQFF.